The 25 T cell receptor beta chains reported below all come from one sample, sequenced in a study of control samples from healthy donors and cancer patients. The repertoire was sequenced with immunoSEQ multiplex PCR; TCRdb's copy has only in-frame clones and lacks some. The sample table includes fewer than 200,000 clones. Sequences were obtained from blood. Source of these receptors: a woman in her twenties or thirties in good health.

The chain carries TRBV11-3 and TRBJ2-5; D ambiguous. Trimming shortened V by 1 base and J by 2 bases, and 5 bases separated the two germline ends. Germline CDR1 and CDR2: SGHNT and YENEEA. The CDR3 has 13 amino acids. The CDR3 reads CASSLGPQETQYF. The CDR3, as DNA: TGTGCCAGCAGCTTAGGGCCGCAAGAGACCCAGTACTTC.

V usage is TRBV29-1 and J usage is TRBJ1-1; D is uncertain. The CDR3 covers 10 residues. Germline CDR1 reads SQVTM; CDR2 reads ANQGSEA. V was shortened by 4 bases and J by 9 bases, with 9 bases between the two germline ends. The CDR3 spells CSVVSQKAFF. CDR3 bases: TGCAGCGTTGTTTCCCAGAAAGCTTTCTTT.

The chain recombines TRBV27 with TRBJ1-4; D perhaps matches TRBD1 (6 bases). The CDR3 has 14 residues. V was cut by 2 bases and J by 3 bases, with 7 bases left in between. Germline V gene lookup returns CDR1 MNHEY and CDR2 SMNVEV (reference sequence). CDR3 protein: CASSLQGSNEKLFF. The CDR3 DNA sequence: TGTGCCAGCAGTTTACAGGGGTCTAATGAAAAACTGTTTTTT.

The gene calls are TRBV4-2 and TRBJ2-3; 10 positions agree with TRBD2. Germline V gene sequence: CDR1 LGHNA, CDR2 YNFKEQ. The J segment lost 4 bases and the V segment lost 4 bases, leaving 5 bases of the junction unmatched. This CDR3 has 15 amino acids. The CDR3 spells CASSPQRGGADTQYF. The CDR3 bases are TGTGCCAGCAGCCCTCAGCGGGGGGGCGCAGATACGCAGTATTTT.

The J gene is TRBJ1-2, the V gene TRBV12-3 or TRBV12-4; TRBD1 is a possible D gene (5 bases). The CDR3 covers 12 residues. The V end was cut by 5 bases, the J end by 5 bases, with 9 bases between. The CDR3 DNA follows: TGTGCCAGCAGTGTCGGGGCTTATGGCTACACCTTC. Protein sequence: CASSVGAYGYTF.

This chain joins TRBV5-1 and TRBJ1-6; the match to TRBD1 covers 7 bases. V was clipped by 3 bases and J by 9 bases; unmatched bases: 9. The V gene's germline CDR1 is SGHRS and CDR2 YFSETQ. The CDR3 has 15 amino acids. The CDR3 region has the DNA TGCGCCAGCAGCTGGGCGACAGGGAACGGTTCACCCCTCCACTTT. Its protein product is CASSWATGNGSPLHF.

This chain links TRBV5-6 with TRBJ1-1; TRBD1 aligns across 7 bases. Germline CDR1 reads SGHDT; CDR2 reads YYEEEE. V shed 5 bases and J 2 bases; nucleotides not matched to a gene: 6. The CDR3 sequence is 14 residues long. In DNA form, the CDR3 reads TGTGCCAGCAGGGGACAGTACTCTAACACTGAAGCTTTCTTT. It codes for CASRGQYSNTEAFF.

J is TRBJ1-4 and V is TRBV2, with D possibly matching TRBD1 (5 bases). CDR1 and CDR2 (germline): SNHLY, FYNNEI. Trimming pared 6 bases from V and 3 bases from J, leaving 14 bases between. The CDR3 runs 15 residues. The CDR3 sequence is CASSRDGTPNEKLFF. The CDR3 bases are TGTGCCAGCAGCCGGGACGGTACTCCTAATGAAAAACTGTTTTTT.

The rearrangement joins TRBV27 to TRBJ2-7; D is unresolved. Looked up from germline, CDR1 is MNHEY and CDR2 is SMNVEV (reference sequence). CDR3 length: 15 amino acids. The V gene lost 3 bases and the J gene lost 2 bases, with 14 bases spanning the gap. CDR3 sequence reads: CASSFPGSRTYEQYF. Written as DNA, the CDR3 is TGTGCCAGCAGTTTCCCGGGCTCGAGGACCTACGAGCAGTACTTC.

V and J are TRBV2 and TRBJ1-1; 8 bases fit TRBD1. CDR3 length equals 13 residues. Germline trimming cut 8 bases from V and 3 bases from J; bases unmatched to any gene: 5. Germline V gene data show CDR1 as SNHLY and CDR2 as FYNNEI. The CDR3 sequence: CASRDRGDTEAFF. Written as DNA, the CDR3 is TGTGCCAGCCGCGACAGGGGAGACACTGAAGCTTTCTTT.

The V gene is TRBV28, the J gene TRBJ1-2; D might be TRBD1 (5 bases). This CDR3 is 13 amino acids long. V dropped 6 bases and J dropped 3 bases, with 11 bases sitting between them. CDR1 MDHEN and CDR2 SYDVKM come from the germline V gene. The CDR3 DNA sequence: TGTGCCAGCAGCCCACCAGGGCACTATGGCTACACCTTC. Amino acid sequence: CASSPPGHYGYTF.

The chain employs TRBV3-1 (or the pseudogene TRBV3-2) and TRBJ2-5, with 16 bases that match TRBD2. CDR1 and CDR2 from the germline V gene are LGHDT and YNNKEL (reference sequence). V dropped 6 bases and J dropped 2; count of bases not matched to a gene: 6. The CDR3 extends over 17 amino acids. The CDR3 reads CASSLGLAGGRQETQYF. Written as DNA, the CDR3 is TGTGCCAGCAGTTTGGGACTAGCGGGGGGGCGGCAAGAGACCCAGTACTTC.

The chain carries TRBV6-2 or TRBV6-3 and TRBJ2-5; possible D gene TRBD2, 5 bases. CDR1 is MNHEY and CDR2 is SVGEGT in the germline V gene. The CDR3 extends over 16 amino acids. V was shortened by 5 bases and J by 3 bases, with 19 bases between the two germline ends. In DNA, the CDR3 is TGTGCCAGCAGTCTAGTTCGAGGACTGACCGAAGAGACCCAGTACTTC. Translating gives CASSLVRGLTEETQYF.

V and J are TRBV18 and TRBJ1-5; 8 bases agree with TRBD1. This CDR3 spans 19 amino acids. Germline trimming cut 1 base from V and 2 bases from J; bases unmatched to any gene: 13. CDR1 and CDR2 from the germline V gene are KGHSH and LQKENI. Here the CDR3 reads CASSPRVGRGQEGNQPQHF. CDR3 sequence (DNA): TGTGCCAGCTCACCACGGGTCGGCAGGGGGCAGGAGGGCAATCAGCCCCAGCATTTT.

The chain joins TRBV28 to TRBJ1-5; no firm D call. Trimming stripped 4 bases from V and 4 bases from J, with 14 bases between. Germline V CDR1 and CDR2: MDHEN, SYDVKM. The CDR3 has 15 amino acids. This chain's CDR3 is CASSSLRDQNQPQHF. The CDR3 DNA is TGTGCCAGCAGTTCTTTGAGGGATCAAAATCAGCCCCAGCATTTT.

The chain joins TRBV2 to TRBJ1-1, with TRBD1 as a possible D gene (5 bases). The CDR3 length is 13 residues. Germline assignment: CDR1 SNHLY and CDR2 FYNNEI. As DNA, the CDR3 is TGTGTCCAGCGGTCCGTAGGGGCCACTGAAGCTTTCTTT. Translating gives CVQRSVGATEAFF.

The chain combines TRBV15 with TRBJ1-2, with D possibly being TRBD1 (5 bases). V lost 1 base, J lost 4 bases, and 13 bases lay in between. Per the germline V gene, CDR1 is LNHNV and CDR2 is YYDKDF (reference sequence). The CDR3 length is 15 residues. The CDR3 here is CATSRGTGGLYGYTF. The CDR3 nucleotides read TGTGCCACCAGCAGAGGAACGGGGGGACTCTATGGCTACACCTTC.

The J gene is TRBJ1-1, the V gene TRBV15; D is perhaps TRBD1 (6 bases). CDR3 length: 14 residues. V was trimmed by 2 bases and J by 1 base, leaving 8 bases between them. The germline V gene has CDR1 LNHNV and CDR2 YYDKDF (reference sequence). The CDR3 coding sequence is TGTGCCACCAGCAGAAGGGACAAGAACACTGAAGCTTTCTTT. Translated, it gives CATSRRDKNTEAFF.

This chain joins TRBV28 and TRBJ1-3; TRBD1 agrees at 8 bases. V was clipped by 4 bases and J by 0 bases; unmatched bases: 14. CDR1 and CDR2 from the germline V gene are MDHEN and SYDVKM. This CDR3 is 19 amino acids long. The CDR3 is CASSSPRGPSFPSGNTIYF. The CDR3 DNA reads as TGTGCCAGCAGTTCCCCCAGGGGGCCAAGCTTCCCCTCTGGAAACACCATATATTTT.

The chain recombines TRBV28 with TRBJ1-2, with 7 bases fitting TRBD1. The V and J ends lost 3 bases and 4 bases, in that order; junction bases with no gene match: 5. The CDR3 is 14 amino acids. Germline V CDR1 and CDR2: MDHEN, SYDVKM. This CDR3 reads CASSFRQGAYGYTF. The CDR3 DNA follows: TGTGCCAGCAGTTTTAGACAGGGAGCCTATGGCTACACCTTC.

CDR3 nucleotides: TGTGCCAGCAGCCCGACAGAGCTTGAAGCTTTCTTT. Its protein is CASSPTELEAFF. V gene TRBV7-9 combines with J gene TRBJ1-1; a possible D gene is TRBD1 (5 bases). The germline V gene has CDR1 SEHNR and CDR2 FQNEAQ (reference sequence). Trimming shortened V by 5 bases and J by 7 bases, and 11 bases separated the two germline ends. This CDR3 spans 12 amino acids.

The CDR3 region is CASGLVLGDRVDEQYF. The CDR3 nucleotides read TGTGCTAGTGGTTTGGTACTAGGGGACAGGGTGGACGAGCAGTACTTC. The V and J genes are TRBV12-5 and TRBJ2-7; 9 bases align to TRBD1. Germline V gives CDR1 LGHNT, CDR2 FRNRAP. CDR3 length equals 16 residues. V lost 0 bases and J lost 5; bases outside the gene matches: 8.

The J gene is TRBJ1-4, the V gene TRBV5-4; TRBD1 is a possible D gene (6 bases). The CDR3 is 15 residues long. V shed 4 bases and J shed 6 bases, with 16 bases lying between them. The germline V gene encodes CDR1 SGHNT and CDR2 YYREEE (reference sequence). The CDR3 region is CASSQHRDFDEKLFF. CDR3 nucleotide sequence: TGTGCCAGCAGCCAACACAGGGATTTCGATGAAAAACTGTTTTTT.

The gene calls are TRBV6-5 and TRBJ1-1, with no clear D. CDR3 length: 12 amino acids. CDR1 is MNHEY, CDR2 SVGAGI, per germline. V shed 5 bases and J shed 1 base, with 5 bases lying between them. In DNA, the CDR3 is TGTGCCAGCAGTCAAAGGAACACTGAAGCTTTCTTT. This encodes CASSQRNTEAFF.

The chain joins TRBV9 to TRBJ1-4; the D is unclear. Germline CDR1 SGDLS, CDR2 YYNGEE. The CDR3 contains 14 residues. V lost 2 bases and J lost 6, with 11 bases in between. CDR3 loop: CASSVGRRDEKLFF. CDR3 nucleotides: TGTGCCAGCAGCGTCGGGAGGAGAGATGAAAAACTGTTTTTT. The variable domain in full, with the rest retrieved from reference TRBV9 and TRBJ1-4, is DSGVTQTPKHLITATGQRVTLRCSPRSGDLSVYWYQQSLDQGLQFLIQYYNGEERAKGNILERFSAQQFPDLHSELNLSSLELGDSALYFCASSVGRRDEKLFFGSGTQLSVL.